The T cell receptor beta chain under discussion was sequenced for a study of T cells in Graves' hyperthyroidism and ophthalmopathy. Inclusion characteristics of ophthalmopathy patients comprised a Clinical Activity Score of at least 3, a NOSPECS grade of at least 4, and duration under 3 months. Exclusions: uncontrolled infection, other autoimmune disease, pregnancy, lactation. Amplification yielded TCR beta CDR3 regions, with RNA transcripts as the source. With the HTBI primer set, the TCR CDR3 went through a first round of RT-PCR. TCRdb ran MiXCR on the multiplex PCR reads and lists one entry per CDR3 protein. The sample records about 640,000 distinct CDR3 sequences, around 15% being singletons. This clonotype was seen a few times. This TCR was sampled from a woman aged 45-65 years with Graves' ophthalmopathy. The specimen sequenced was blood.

The CDR3 region is CASSRLQPGLGDNEQFF. The CDR3 nucleotides are TGTGCCAGCTCACGACTACAACCGGGACTAGGAGACAATGAGCAGTTCTTC. The chain is built from TRBV18 and TRBJ2-1, with TRBD2 matching 8 bases. In germline, CDR1 is KGHSH, CDR2 LQKENI. The CDR3 is 17 residues long. Trimming took 4 bases from V and 5 from J; bases not matched to a gene: 13.